The rows below give T cell receptor beta chains drawn from one sample of a study of shared clonotypes between healthy human individuals. The table came from immunoSEQ multiplex PCR; TCRdb's copy has only in-frame clones and leaves some out. The top ten hold 0.36% of the sample, which has roughly 1.4 million clones, 98% seen once. Input material: naive CD4+ T cells sorted from blood. These receptors all stem from a man aged 25-45 years in good health. CDR3s include the opening cysteine and the closing phenylalanine or tryptophan. A D gene is named only where the DNA matches it firmly. The size entry is marked missing in some rows and otherwise reads once, few, many or a size class.

>NA|TRBD2|TRBJ2-7|TRBV5-1
CASSLASGRAYEQYF
TGCGCCAGCAGCTTGGCAAGCGGGAGAGCATACGAGCAGTACTTC
>NA|TRBD2|TRBJ2-7|TRBV27
CASSLLAGGTQGEQYF
TGTGCCAGCAGCTTATTAGCGGGAGGTACCCAGGGCGAGCAGTACTTC
>NA|NA|TRBJ1-2|TRBV19
CASSRMGAYYGYTF
TGTGCCAGTAGTAGGATGGGGGCTTACTATGGCTACACCTTC
>NA|TRBD2|TRBJ2-7|TRBV28
CASSLGGASGSYEQYF
TGTGCCAGCAGTTTGGGAGGAGCTAGCGGGAGCTACGAGCAGTACTTC
>NA|TRBD2|TRBJ2-7|TRBV15
CATSRQLAGVEQYF
TGTGCCACCAGCAGACAACTAGCGGGAGTCGAGCAGTACTTC
>NA|TRBD2|TRBJ2-7|TRBV29-1
CSVDKRGLADAYEQYF
TGCAGCGTTGACAAACGGGGACTAGCGGACGCGTACGAGCAGTACTTC
>NA|NA|TRBJ2-2|TRBV5-4
CASSLEQGNTGELFF
TGTGCCAGCAGCTTGGAACAGGGGAACACCGGGGAGCTGTTTTTT
>once|NA|TRBJ1-5|TRBV10-1
CASSDSAEQPQHF
TGCGCCAGCAGTGATTCGGCGGAGCAGCCCCAGCATTTT
>NA|TRBD2|TRBJ2-1|TRBV29-1
CSVHERAGGIEQFF
TGCAGCGTTCATGAGCGGGCGGGAGGAATTGAGCAGTTCTTC
>NA|NA|TRBJ2-6|TRBV4-2
CASSQYSSGANVLTF
TGTGCCAGCAGCCAATACAGTTCTGGGGCCAACGTCCTGACTTTC
>NA|TRBD2|TRBJ2-1|TRBV11-3
CASSLGPGGSSYNEQFF
TGTGCCAGCAGCTTAGGACCAGGCGGGAGCTCCTACAATGAGCAGTTCTTC
>NA|TRBD1|TRBJ1-1|TRBV18
CASSPTGVGTEAFF
TGTGCCAGCTCACCGACAGGGGTTGGCACTGAAGCTTTCTTT
>NA|NA|TRBJ2-7|TRBV5-6
CASSFRYEQYF
TGTGCCAGCAGCTTCCGGTACGAGCAGTACTTC
>NA|NA|TRBJ2-7|TRBV27
CASSQGLTYEQYF
TGTGCCAGCAGTCAAGGACTAACCTACGAGCAGTACTTC
>NA|NA|TRBJ1-5|TRBV29-1
CSVLQGNQPQHF
TGCAGCGTCCTACAAGGTAATCAGCCCCAGCATTTT
>once|NA|TRBJ1-2|TRBV29-1
CSVEARLRLLNGYTF
TGCAGCGTTGAAGCTAGGTTGCGGCTCCTGAATGGCTACACCTTC
>NA|TRBD1|TRBJ2-3|TRBV7-2
CASSPDRVRDTQYF
TGTGCCAGCAGCCCCGACAGGGTTCGAGATACGCAGTATTTT
>NA|TRBD2|TRBJ2-1|TRBV7-2
CASSLWAGASYNEQFF
TGTGCCAGCAGCTTATGGGCGGGAGCCTCCTACAATGAGCAGTTCTTC
>NA|TRBD2|TRBJ2-1|TRBV7-9
CASSPVSSGRWNEQFF
TGTGCCAGCAGCCCCGTTTCCAGCGGGAGATGGAATGAGCAGTTCTTC
>NA|TRBD1|TRBJ1-5|TRBV18
CASSPGQGDQPQHF
TGTGCCAGCTCACCAGGACAGGGGGATCAGCCCCAGCATTTT
>NA|NA|TRBJ2-1|TRBV7-2
CASSPRANEQFF
TGTGCCAGCAGTCCCAGGGCGAATGAGCAGTTCTTC
>NA|NA|TRBJ2-5|TRBV11-2
CASSERISGGRETQYF
TGTGCCAGCAGCGAGAGGATTTCGGGGGGCAGAGAGACCCAGTACTTC
>NA|NA|TRBJ2-7|TRBV29-1
CSVAAGASSYEQYF
TGCAGCGTTGCGGCGGGGGCTAGCAGTTACGAGCAGTACTTC
>NA|NA|TRBJ2-7|TRBV20-1
CSAGDNEQYF
TGCAGTGCTGGGGACAACGAGCAGTACTTC
>NA|NA|TRBJ1-5|TRBV5-5
CASSFFLGLEQPQHF
TGTGCCAGCAGCTTTTTCCTGGGGCTTGAACAGCCCCAGCATTTT
>NA|NA|TRBJ1-3|TRBV5-4
CASSLGVGNTIYF
TGTGCCAGCAGCTTGGGAGTTGGAAACACCATATATTTT
>NA|NA|TRBJ1-5|TRBV6-1
CASSVLVNAGGQPQHF
TGTGCCAGCAGTGTTCTAGTCAACGCAGGTGGTCAGCCCCAGCATTTT
>NA|TRBD2|TRBJ2-7|TRBV4-1
CASSSGQRTSGRVPSYEQYF
TGCGCCAGCAGCTCGGGTCAGCGGACTAGCGGGAGGGTCCCCTCCTACGAGCAGTACTTC